This passage covers 30 T cell receptor beta chains from one sample sequenced in a study of low-dose radiotherapy and immunotherapy resistance in tumors. Time point denoted: before trial treatment. cDNA synthesis used a TRAV/TRBV-specific primer set for both chains. For amplifying TCRs, the PCR ran for approximately 21 cycles with Phusion, which was used together with a constant-region primer and the adapter on the V primers. A single record per CDR3 protein comes from TCRdb applying MiXCR to the reads. The profile shows fewer than 95,000 distinct CDR3 sequences, 9.4% of them singletons. This specimen was PBMCs, taken before treatment. These receptors were obtained from a male donor with prostate cancer.

This clonotype occurred many times. This chain joins TRBV20-1 and TRBJ2-3; the match to TRBD2 covers 7 bases. Looked up from germline, CDR1 is DFQATT and CDR2 is SNEGSKA (reference sequence). The junction had 15 bases not matched to a gene; V was cut back by 2 bases and J by 4 bases. The CDR3 has 17 amino acids. CDR3: CSARSLGREIGADTQYF. Written as DNA, the CDR3 is TGCAGTGCTAGATCCCTCGGGCGGGAGATAGGAGCAGATACGCAGTATTTT.

Many counts were recorded for this clonotype. This rearrangement joins TRBV27 to TRBJ1-2; 11 bases fit TRBD1. This CDR3 contains 13 residues. Germline CDR1 reads MNHEY; CDR2 reads SMNVEV (reference sequence). Unmatched junction bases numbered 5, after V lost 5 bases and J lost 9 bases. CDR3 protein: CASSPGTGGSYTF. CDR3 sequence (DNA): TGTGCCAGCAGTCCAGGGACAGGGGGAAGCTACACCTTC.

The table lists this clonotype with many counts. CDR3 region: CASSLELAGGETQYF. In DNA, the CDR3 is TGTGCCAGCAGCTTAGAACTAGCGGGAGGAGAGACCCAGTACTTC. The chain carries TRBV7-2 and TRBJ2-5, with 12 positions matching TRBD2. The CDR3 covers 15 residues. The V segment lost 1 base and the J segment 4 bases; nucleotides outside the gene matches: 1. CDR1 is SGHTA and CDR2 is FQGNSA in the germline V gene.

This clonotype was found many times. The rearrangement uses TRBV11-3 and TRBJ2-7, with TRBD2 matching over 10 bases. V gave up 2 bases and J gave up 6 bases; unmatched junction bases: 1. Germline assignment: CDR1 SGHNT and CDR2 YENEEA. This CDR3 comprises 13 residues. The CDR3 region is CASSLIAGGEQYF. The DNA of the CDR3 is TGTGCCAGCAGCTTAATAGCGGGAGGCGAGCAGTACTTC. Filled out from reference TRBV11-3 and TRBJ2-7, the complete variable domain reads EAGVVQSPRYKIIEKKQPVAFWCNPISGHNTLYWYLQNLGQGPELLIRYENEEAVDDSQLPKDRFSAERLKGVDSTLKIQPAELGDSAVYLCASSLIAGGEQYFGPGTRLTVT.

This clonotype was observed at least ten times. In DNA, the CDR3 is TGCAGTGCTACTTTAGCGGGAAATGCCTACAATGAGCAGTTCTTC. The encoded protein is CSATLAGNAYNEQFF. V and J are TRBV20-1 and TRBJ2-1; TRBD2 aligns across 8 bases. This CDR3 region has 15 residues. CDR1 and CDR2 (germline): DFQATT, SNEGSKA (reference sequence). V shed 4 bases, J shed 2 bases, and the junction held 7 bases outside the gene matches.

The gene calls are TRBV3-1 and TRBJ2-2; D is unresolved. V was shortened by 0 bases and J by 6 bases, with 2 bases between the two germline ends. This CDR3 contains 12 residues. Germline V gives CDR1 LGHDT, CDR2 YNNKEL (reference sequence). The DNA for the CDR3 is TGTGCCAGCAGCCAAGAATCCGGGGAGCTGTTTTTT. It is translated as CASSQESGELFF.

This clonotype was recorded a few times. The chain combines TRBV7-9 with TRBJ1-2; D not resolved. V shed 3 bases and J shed 3 bases, with 17 bases lying between them. The germline gives CDR1 SEHNR, CDR2 FQNEAQ (reference sequence). CDR3 length: 16 residues. The chain's CDR3 is CASSLSGGEAHYGYTF. In DNA, the CDR3 is TGTGCCAGCAGCTTGTCGGGCGGGGAGGCACACTATGGCTACACCTTC.

This clonotype was counted at least ten times. The chain has TRBV6-2 or TRBV6-3 and TRBJ1-5; D possibly corresponds to TRBD1 (6 bases). CDR1 is MNHEY and CDR2 is SVGEGT in the germline V gene. The CDR3 sequence is 13 residues long. Trimming shortened V by 5 bases and J by 6 bases, and 11 bases separated the two germline ends. The CDR3 DNA sequence: TGTGCCAGCAGTCGGGACACCGCTCAGCCCCAGCATTTT. This gives the protein CASSRDTAQPQHF.

This clonotype was counted ten times or more. A read error may explain this, as a much larger clone is one base away. The chain combines TRBV7-2 with TRBJ2-1; TRBD2 agrees at 10 bases. The germline CDR1 and CDR2 sequences are SGHTA and FQGNSA. This CDR3 comprises 15 residues. The trim removed 1 base at V and 6 bases at J, leaving 3 bases unmatched. DNA for the CDR3: TGTGCCAGCAGCTTAGGAGTAGCGGGAGGCAATGAGCAGTTCTTC. Translated, it gives CASSLGVAGGNEQFF.

This clonotype has a count of ten or more. V gene TRBV7-2 combines with J gene TRBJ1-3; the D gene is possibly TRBD1 (6 bases). This CDR3 contains 14 residues. Trimming took 3 bases from V and 2 from J, leaving 8 bases between them. Germline lookup yields CDR1 SGHTA and CDR2 FQGNSA. CDR3 nucleotides: TGTGCCAGCAGCTTGAACAGGGCTGGAAACACCATATATTTT. Translated: CASSLNRAGNTIYF.

The table lists this clonotype with many counts. The chain joins TRBV9 to TRBJ2-2; no reliable D call. Deletions cut 0 bases from V and 6 bases from J, with 18 bases between. The CDR3 extends over 17 amino acids. Germline CDR1 and CDR2: SGDLS and YYNGEE. CDR3 loop: CASSVAGSSLDAGELFF. The CDR3, as DNA: TGTGCCAGCAGCGTAGCTGGAAGCTCCCTCGACGCCGGGGAGCTGTTTTTT.

This clonotype was found many times. V gene TRBV7-2 combines with J gene TRBJ2-3; 7 bases fit TRBD1. This CDR3 is 14 amino acids long. From germline, CDR1 is SGHTA and CDR2 FQGNSA. V shed 1 base, J shed 5 bases, and the junction held 3 bases outside the gene matches. For the CDR3, the DNA is TGTGCCAGCAGCTTAGGACAGGGTCTAGATACGCAGTATTTT. This gives the protein CASSLGQGLDTQYF.

In its sample, this clonotype was seen many times. The J gene is TRBJ2-1, the V gene TRBV2; D is uncertain. In germline, CDR1 is SNHLY, CDR2 FYNNEI. This CDR3 region has 14 residues. Trimming cost V 2 bases and J 4 bases, with 9 bases left between them. The CDR3 DNA sequence: TGTGCCAGCAGTGAATTTGGTGCTTACAATGAGCAGTTCTTC. This gives the protein CASSEFGAYNEQFF.

There are many counts of this clonotype. This chain connects TRBV4-1 to TRBJ1-5; D possibly corresponds to TRBD1 (6 bases). V dropped 4 bases and J dropped 7 bases, with 17 bases sitting between them. The CDR3 is 15 residues long. Germline CDR1 and CDR2: MGHRA and YSYEKL. This CDR3 reads CASSPGQGGQQPQHF. Here the CDR3 DNA reads TGCGCCAGCAGCCCCGGCCAAGGGGGGCAGCAGCCCCAGCATTTT.

This clonotype occurred many times. This chain links TRBV29-1 with TRBJ1-1; D is perhaps TRBD1 (5 bases). V lost 7 bases to trimming and J lost 5 bases, with 8 bases between them. The CDR3 contains 10 residues. In germline, CDR1 is SQVTM, CDR2 ANQGSEA. The CDR3 spells CSGGRTEAFF. DNA of the CDR3: TGCAGCGGGGGGAGGACTGAAGCTTTCTTT.

This clonotype was seen ten or more times. The chain recombines TRBV7-2 with TRBJ2-2; D is perhaps TRBD1 (6 bases). Trimming pared 4 bases from V and 4 bases from J, leaving 10 bases between. CDR3 length: 14 amino acids. Germline CDR1 reads SGHTA; CDR2 reads FQGNSA. CDR3 nucleotides: TGTGCCAGCAGCTCCCAGGGGTTCACCGGGGAGCTGTTTTTT. It codes for CASSSQGFTGELFF. The full variable domain, in which reference TRBV7-2 and TRBJ2-2 provide the parts outside the CDR3, is GAGVSQSPSNKVTEKGKDVELRCDPISGHTALYWYRQSLGQGLEFLIYFQGNSAPDKSGLPSDRFSAERTGGSVSTLTIQRTQQEDSAVYLCASSSQGFTGELFFGEGSRLTVL.

This clonotype was recorded at least ten times. The chain is built from TRBV4-1 and TRBJ1-1; TRBD1 matches 11 bases. V gave up 7 bases and J gave up 9 bases; unmatched junction bases: 7. The CDR3 runs to 13 residues. The germline V gene encodes CDR1 MGHRA and CDR2 YSYEKL. The CDR3 loop is CASTPGQGVQAFF. In nucleotides, the CDR3 is TGCGCCAGCACCCCGGGACAGGGGGTCCAAGCTTTCTTT.

This clonotype occurred many times. The genes are TRBV19 and TRBJ2-3; D unresolved. Trimming removed 6 bases from V and 0 bases from J, with 16 bases in between. The CDR3 loop spans 16 amino acids. Germline lookup yields CDR1 LNHDA and CDR2 SQIVND (reference sequence). Here the CDR3 DNA reads TGTGCCAGTAGCCGTCGTGGACCCTTTAGCACAGATACGCAGTATTTT. Translating it yields CASSRRGPFSTDTQYF.

This clonotype was counted ten times or more. This chain uses TRBV28 with TRBJ2-6, with no clear D. Per the germline V gene, CDR1 is MDHEN and CDR2 is SYDVKM. The CDR3 totals 18 residues. V gave up 1 base and J gave up 0 bases, with 13 bases separating them. The CDR3, as DNA: TGTGCCAGCAGTTTATCGCCTGCCGCGAACTCTGGGGCCAACGTCCTGACTTTC. This translates into CASSLSPAANSGANVLTF.

This clonotype was observed many times. The rearrangement uses TRBV6-2 or TRBV6-3 and TRBJ2-7, with 8 bases that match TRBD1. V lost 7 bases, J lost 2 bases, and 7 bases stayed unmatched. The CDR3 contains 14 residues. The germline CDR1 and CDR2 sequences are MNHEY and SVGEGT. The chain's CDR3 is CASTDGQGPYEQYF. CDR3 DNA sequence: TGTGCCAGCACCGACGGACAGGGTCCCTACGAGCAGTACTTC.

This clonotype was seen many times. This sequence joins TRBV4-2 and TRBJ2-1; TRBD2 agrees at 7 bases. The CDR3 consists of 16 residues. Germline V CDR1 and CDR2: LGHNA, YNFKEQ. Trimming cost V 1 base and J 0 bases; bases outside gene matches: 3. This CDR3 is CASSQVLAVSYNEQFF. The CDR3 DNA reads TGTGCCAGCAGCCAAGTTCTAGCGGTCTCCTACAATGAGCAGTTCTTC.

V and J are TRBV28 and TRBJ2-5; D is possibly TRBD1 or TRBD2 (6 bases each). The CDR3 length is 12 residues. Germline CDR1 and CDR2: MDHEN and SYDVKM. V was shortened by 6 bases and J by 4 bases, with 9 bases between the two germline ends. CDR3 sequence (DNA): TGTGCCAGCAGACAGGGAGGAGAGACCCAGTACTTC. Residues: CASRQGGETQYF.

At least ten counts were recorded for this clonotype. The chain has TRBV29-1 and TRBJ1-2, with no clear D. The V gene lost 8 bases and the J gene lost 6 bases, with 13 bases spanning the gap. The CDR3 contains 11 residues. From germline, CDR1 is SQVTM and CDR2 ANQGSEA. CDR3 loop: CSLGQVDGYTF. For the CDR3, the DNA is TGCAGCCTGGGCCAGGTCGATGGCTACACCTTC.

The chain couples TRBV5-1 to TRBJ2-1, with a weak D call TRBD1 (6 bases). The CDR3 sequence is 14 residues long. V lost 5 bases to trimming and J lost 5 bases, with 14 bases between them. In germline, CDR1 is SGHRS, CDR2 YFSETQ. In DNA, the CDR3 is TGCGCCAGCAGTTCAGGACAGATACACAATGAGCAGTTCTTC. It specifies CASSSGQIHNEQFF. Full variable domain (remainder filled in from reference TRBV5-1 and TRBJ2-1): KAGVTQTPRYLIKTRGQQVTLSCSPISGHRSVSWYQQTPGQGLQFLFEYFSETQRNKGNFPGRFSGRQFSNSRSEMNVSTLELGDSALYLCASSSGQIHNEQFFGPGTRLTVL.

This clonotype was detected ten times or more. The chain joins TRBV7-2 to TRBJ2-4; D may be TRBD1 (5 bases). Trimming took off 1 base at V and 0 bases at J, with 10 bases between the two ends. This CDR3 is built from 16 residues. Germline CDR1 and CDR2: SGHTA and FQGNSA. CDR3 nucleotide sequence: TGTGCCAGCAGCTTAGAAGGGGCTGTAGCCAAAAACATTCAGTACTTC. It is translated as CASSLEGAVAKNIQYF.

Ten or more counts support this clonotype. The chain has TRBV7-9 and TRBJ2-2; D is ambiguous. Trimming took 8 bases from V and 4 from J, leaving 17 bases between them. Germline CDR1 SEHNR, CDR2 FQNEAQ (reference sequence). This CDR3 has 15 amino acids. In DNA form, the CDR3 reads TGTGCCAGCGGAAAGACACAATCCGGCACCGGGGAGCTGTTTTTT. The encoded protein is CASGKTQSGTGELFF.

This clonotype was seen many times. The chain has TRBV2 and TRBJ2-5; 8 positions agree with TRBD2. Germline assignment: CDR1 SNHLY and CDR2 FYNNEI. After removal of 4 bases from V and 5 bases from J, the junction contained 15 bases not matched to a gene. The CDR3 sequence is 17 residues long. The CDR3 DNA follows: TGTGCCAGCAGTGGTCGGGGGGGGCGCAAGGATCGGGAGACCCAGTACTTC. As protein: CASSGRGGRKDRETQYF.

At least ten counts were recorded for this clonotype. The V gene is TRBV28, the J gene TRBJ2-2; D may be TRBD2 (6 bases). Trimming took 5 bases from V and 7 from J, leaving 17 bases between them. CDR1 is MDHEN and CDR2 is SYDVKM in the germline V gene. This CDR3 comprises 15 residues. The CDR3 here is CASSRFRGEVGELFF. In DNA, the CDR3 is TGTGCCAGCAGTCGTTTTCGTGGGGAGGTCGGGGAGCTGTTTTTT.

This clonotype showed up many times. V gene TRBV20-1 combines with J gene TRBJ2-5, with D possibly matching TRBD2 (6 bases). Trimming removed 5 bases from V and 5 bases from J, with 15 bases in between. Germline V gene lookup returns CDR1 DFQATT and CDR2 SNEGSKA (reference sequence). This CDR3 spans 13 amino acids. CDR3 residues: CSAAGLMRETQYF. DNA for the CDR3: TGCAGTGCTGCGGGACTGATGAGGGAGACCCAGTACTTC.

This clonotype appeared many times. This chain links TRBV7-6 with TRBJ2-2; no clear D gene. The CDR3 loop spans 16 amino acids. Germline lookup yields CDR1 SGHVS and CDR2 FNYEAQ. With 3 bases removed from V and 1 base from J, the gap between germline ends came to 12 bases. The CDR3 region has the DNA TGTGCCAGCAGCTTTAGTGTCCAGAGGAACACCGGGGAGCTGTTTTTT. It translates to CASSFSVQRNTGELFF.